The 26 T cell receptor beta chains below were found in one sample sequenced in a study of blood T cell repertoires in COVID-19. Here immunoSEQ multiplex PCR was the method, and the copy in TCRdb shows in-frame clones only, minus some. Of 200,000 to 300,000 clones in the sample, 70% to 90% were seen once. Sequenced sample: PBMCs or T cells enriched from blood (not recorded which). These receptors all stem from a woman aged 40 to 55 with acute COVID-19.

This chain connects TRBV15 to TRBJ1-3; D possibly corresponds to TRBD1 (6 bases). Germline loops: CDR1 LNHNV, CDR2 YYDKDF (reference sequence). V lost 5 bases and J 4 bases, leaving 15 bases between the germline ends. This CDR3 has 15 amino acids. In DNA form, the CDR3 reads TGTGCCACCAGCCTTGGAGGAACAGGGGGAAACACCATATATTTT. It specifies CATSLGGTGGNTIYF. Variable domain in full (rest from reference TRBV15 and TRBJ1-3): DAMVIQNPRYQVTQFGKPVTLSCSQTLNHNVMYWYQQKSSQAPKLLFHYYDKDFNNEADTPDNFQSRRPNTSFCFLDIRSPGLGDTAMYLCATSLGGTGGNTIYFGEGSWLTVV.

The DNA for the CDR3 is TGTGCCAGCAGCAAAAGTCTAGCGGGAGGGCCTATTTCCGGGGAGCTGTTTTTT. It translates to CASSKSLAGGPISGELFF. V is TRBV9 and J is TRBJ2-2, with 12 bases matching TRBD2. CDR1 is SGDLS and CDR2 is YYNGEE in the germline V gene. Trimming cost V 4 bases and J 6 bases; bases outside gene matches: 13. This CDR3 has 18 amino acids.

The chain recombines TRBV5-1 with TRBJ2-3; D possibly corresponds to TRBD2 (6 bases). V was trimmed by 2 bases and J by 1 base, leaving 11 bases between them. The germline gives CDR1 SGHRS, CDR2 YFSETQ. The CDR3 spans 15 residues. The CDR3 is CASSLGGEGTDTQYF. The CDR3 DNA is TGCGCCAGCAGCTTAGGAGGGGAGGGCACAGATACGCAGTATTTT.

This chain joins TRBV19 and TRBJ2-5; TRBD2 matches at 11 bases. This CDR3 is built from 13 residues. The J segment lost 6 bases and the V segment lost 6 bases, leaving 3 bases of the junction unmatched. The germline V gene encodes CDR1 LNHDA and CDR2 SQIVND (reference sequence). CDR3 sequence (DNA): TGTGCCAGTAGCTTAGCGGGAGGGCAGACCCAGTACTTC. Translating it yields CASSLAGGQTQYF.

V gene TRBV11-2 combines with J gene TRBJ2-1; 10 nucleotides align to TRBD2. The germline gives CDR1 SGHAT, CDR2 FQNNGV. V lost 8 bases and J lost 8; bases outside the gene matches: 9. This CDR3 comprises 14 residues. The CDR3 loop is CASAAASGSYEQFF. The CDR3 bases are TGTGCCAGCGCCGCGGCTAGCGGGAGTTATGAGCAGTTCTTC. Drawing the rest from reference TRBV11-2 and TRBJ2-1, the complete variable domain is EAGVAQSPRYKIIEKRQSVAFWCNPISGHATLYWYQQILGQGPKLLIQFQNNGVVDDSQLPKDRFSAERLKGVDSTLKIQPAKLEDSAVYLCASAAASGSYEQFFGPGTRLTVL.

The chain couples TRBV6-1 to TRBJ2-7; D might be TRBD2 (6 bases). This CDR3 is built from 13 residues. V lost 1 base, J lost 4 bases, and 8 bases lay in between. Germline assignment: CDR1 MNHNS and CDR2 SASEGT. CDR3 protein: CASSEGGEYEQYF. DNA for the CDR3: TGTGCCAGCAGTGAAGGCGGGGAGTACGAGCAGTACTTC.

The gene calls are TRBV19 and TRBJ2-7; 10 bases are shared with TRBD2. This CDR3 region has 14 residues. After removal of 5 bases from V and 4 bases from J, the junction contained 5 bases not matched to a gene. Germline V gene lookup returns CDR1 LNHDA and CDR2 SQIVND (reference sequence). The CDR3, as DNA: TGTGCCAGTAGTGGGGTAGCGGGAGGTTACGAGCAGTACTTC. It encodes CASSGVAGGYEQYF.

The genes are TRBV2 and TRBJ2-5, with D tentatively TRBD2 (6 bases). The CDR3 has 12 residues. The V gene lost 8 bases and the J gene lost 3 bases, with 10 bases spanning the gap. CDR1 and CDR2 (germline): SNHLY, FYNNEI. CDR3 sequence (DNA): TGTGCCAGCTCGCGGGGTGAAGAGACCCAGTACTTC. Translated, it gives CASSRGEETQYF.

This clone was detected many times. J is TRBJ2-5 and V is TRBV29-1; TRBD1 matches at 7 bases. Trimming removed 5 bases from V and 2 bases from J; junction bases left unmatched: 2. Germline CDR1 and CDR2: SQVTM and ANQGSEA. The CDR3 spans 12 residues. Here the CDR3 reads CSVTGEQETQYF. DNA for the CDR3: TGCAGCGTTACAGGGGAACAAGAGACCCAGTACTTC.

The chain combines TRBV10-3 with TRBJ2-1, with D possibly matching TRBD2 (6 bases). Trimming took 11 bases from V and 8 from J, leaving 25 bases between them. In germline, CDR1 is ENHRY, CDR2 SYGVKD. The CDR3 contains 15 residues. CDR3 amino acids: CASESRETGSDEQFF. The CDR3 coding sequence is TGTGCCTCCGAGTCACGGGAGACGGGTTCGGATGAGCAGTTCTTC.

The chain employs TRBV30 and TRBJ2-1; 7 bases match TRBD2. This CDR3 region has 14 residues. V lost 2 bases to trimming and J lost 7 bases; unmatched junction nucleotides: 8. The germline CDR1 and CDR2 sequences are GTSNPN and SVGIG (reference sequence). CDR3 protein: CAWSLSGKLNEQFF. CDR3 nucleotide sequence: TGTGCCTGGAGTCTGAGCGGGAAACTAAATGAGCAGTTCTTC.

V gene TRBV3-1 (or the pseudogene TRBV3-2) combines with J gene TRBJ2-1; 10 nucleotides line up with TRBD2. V dropped 4 bases and J dropped 6; count of bases not matched to a gene: 9. This CDR3 comprises 16 residues. Germline CDR1 is LGHDT and CDR2 is YNNKEL (reference sequence). The CDR3 here is CASSRTGLAFANEQFF. The CDR3 coding sequence is TGTGCCAGCAGCCGAACGGGACTAGCGTTTGCCAATGAGCAGTTCTTC.

The V call is TRBV12-5, the J call TRBJ1-5; D may be TRBD1 (5 bases). Germline V lookup: CDR1 LGHNT, CDR2 FRNRAP. V gave up 5 bases and J gave up 3 bases, with 17 bases separating them. CDR3 length: 16 residues. CDR3 loop: CASGPRGGLTNQPQHF. CDR3 coding DNA: TGTGCTAGTGGTCCCCGGGGGGGACTGACCAATCAGCCCCAGCATTTT.

This clone was found once. The chain is built from TRBV5-1 and TRBJ1-6; 7 bases line up with TRBD1. There are 15 residues in the CDR3. With V trimmed by 0 bases and J by 7 bases, 4 bases remained unmatched. Per germline, CDR1 SGHRS and CDR2 YFSETQ. The CDR3 reads CASSLVTGRNSPLHF. Written as DNA, the CDR3 is TGCGCCAGCAGCTTGGTGACAGGGAGGAATTCACCCCTCCACTTT.

The chain has TRBV27 and TRBJ2-1, with 8 bases matching TRBD1. Germline V gives CDR1 MNHEY, CDR2 SMNVEV (reference sequence). This CDR3 comprises 17 residues. V shed 6 bases, J shed 2 bases, and the junction held 12 bases outside the gene matches. In DNA, the CDR3 is TGTGCCAGCAGGCCGAGACAGGGGCTCGTGACCTACAATGAGCAGTTCTTC. Translating gives CASRPRQGLVTYNEQFF.

This chain uses TRBV7-2 with TRBJ1-5, with 10 bases that match TRBD1. Germline V CDR1 and CDR2: SGHTA, FQGNSA. The CDR3 has 15 amino acids. V lost 3 bases to trimming and J lost 5 bases; unmatched junction nucleotides: 4. CDR3 nucleotide sequence: TGTGCCAGCAGCTTTTTAGGGACAGGGGATCAGCCCCAGCATTTT. Its translation: CASSFLGTGDQPQHF.

J is TRBJ1-2 and V is TRBV6-5, with a tentative D call TRBD1 (5 bases). The CDR3 spans 14 residues. Trimming took off 6 bases at V and 4 bases at J, with 15 bases between the two ends. Per the germline V gene, CDR1 is MNHEY and CDR2 is SVGAGI. Written as DNA, the CDR3 is TGTGCCAGCAGCAAGACAGTAGACTCCTATGGCTACACCTTC. Translation: CASSKTVDSYGYTF.

V is TRBV21-1 and J is TRBJ2-5; TRBD2 is the table's D call, not checked against the DNA. TRBV21-1 is an annotated pseudogene. CDR3 length: 20 amino acids. The CDR3 reads CASTQKEGTSGSTNQETQYF. The CDR3 bases are TGTGCCAGCACTCAAAAAGAGGGGACTAGCGGGAGTACCAACCAAGAGACCCAGTACTTC.

The chain combines TRBV18 with TRBJ1-2, with D possibly matching TRBD1 (6 bases). CDR1 KGHSH and CDR2 LQKENI come from the germline V gene. With 3 bases removed from V and 7 bases from J, the gap between germline ends came to 9 bases. The length of the CDR3 is 12 residues. CDR3 residues: CASSPAGAGYTF. In DNA form, the CDR3 reads TGTGCCAGCTCACCGGCAGGGGCTGGCTACACCTTC.

This clone appeared a few times. The chain recombines TRBV5-4 with TRBJ1-1; D gene ambiguous. Trimming took 2 bases from V and 6 from J, leaving 14 bases between them. Germline V gene sequence: CDR1 SGHNT, CDR2 YYREEE (reference sequence). The CDR3 spans 14 residues. CDR3 nucleotides: TGTGCCAGCAGCTTTTCCGCAGTCGGGGCTGAAGCTTTCTTT. Amino acid sequence: CASSFSAVGAEAFF.

The rearrangement uses TRBV27 and TRBJ1-5; 7 nucleotides agree with TRBD1. From germline, CDR1 is MNHEY and CDR2 SMNVEV (reference sequence). This CDR3 spans 15 amino acids. V was clipped by 6 bases and J by 1 base; unmatched bases: 6. The CDR3 sequence: CASRNRQGSNQPQHF. The CDR3 bases are TGTGCCAGCAGAAATCGACAGGGCAGCAATCAGCCCCAGCATTTT.

This chain's CDR3 is CASSLTLRLAGIHNEQFF. The CDR3 DNA reads TGTGCCAGCAGCTTGACTTTGAGACTAGCGGGGATTCACAATGAGCAGTTCTTC. This rearrangement joins TRBV11-2 to TRBJ2-1; TRBD2 aligns across 11 bases. This CDR3 region has 18 residues. V was pared by 3 bases and J by 5 bases, with 12 bases of the junction left unmatched. CDR1 and CDR2 from the germline V gene are SGHAT and FQNNGV.

The chain has TRBV27 and TRBJ2-7; no clear D. Trimming removed 7 bases from V and 11 bases from J, with 15 bases in between. This CDR3 spans 11 amino acids. CDR1 is MNHEY and CDR2 is SMNVEV in the germline V gene (reference sequence). The CDR3 loop reads CASNFPRCEYF. DNA for the CDR3: TGTGCCAGCAACTTCCCCAGGTGCGAGTACTTC.

This chain links TRBV27 with TRBJ2-7; no reliable D call. The length of the CDR3 is 14 residues. Per germline, CDR1 MNHEY and CDR2 SMNVEV (reference sequence). Trimming removed 6 bases from V and 3 bases from J, with 15 bases in between. The CDR3 DNA is TGTGCCAGCAGCTTAAGATCGTCGGGCTACGAGCAGTACTTC. The encoded protein is CASSLRSSGYEQYF.

The chain links TRBV6-2 or TRBV6-3 to TRBJ2-7; 8 bases line up with TRBD2. Germline-derived CDR1 and CDR2 are MNHEY and SVGEGT. This CDR3 is 14 amino acids long. The J segment lost 5 bases and the V segment lost 2 bases, leaving 5 bases of the junction unmatched. The chain's CDR3 is CASSYQREINEQYF. The CDR3 nucleotides read TGTGCCAGCAGTTACCAGCGGGAGATCAACGAGCAGTACTTC.

V gene TRBV24-1 combines with J gene TRBJ2-1, with 12 bases fitting TRBD2. Germline CDR1 reads KGHDR; CDR2 reads SFDVKD. V dropped 9 bases and J dropped 7; count of bases not matched to a gene: 9. CDR3 length equals 15 residues. This CDR3 reads CATQTSGRGGNEQFF. The CDR3 region has the DNA TGTGCCACCCAGACTAGCGGGAGAGGAGGGAATGAGCAGTTCTTC.